Listed below are T cell receptor beta chains from one sample, sequenced in a study of response to subunit inactivated influenza vaccine. TCRdb independently ran MiXCR on the RT-PCR reads; one entry per CDR3 protein. The sample holds some 500,000 distinct CDR3 sequences; approximately 15% are singletons and the top ten take 3%. Sequencing was performed on CD4+ T cells sorted from PBMCs, taken 23 months after vaccination. These receptors all stem from a man between 50 and 69 years old who received an inactivated influenza vaccine. Both conserved end residues are part of each CDR3. The D gene is left open where the match is weak. The listing skips clone size in some rows; elsewhere it reads once, few, many or a size class.

DNA | CDR3 | size | J | V | D
TGCGCCAGCAGCCTGGGACAGGAAAATGGCTACACCTTC | CASSLGQENGYTF | many | TRBJ1-2 | TRBV5-1 | TRBD1
TGTGCCTGCTGCAGCGCCGGACAGGGGGCTCATTGGGGCAATCAGCCCCAGCATTTT | CACCSAGQGAHWGNQPQHF | - | TRBJ1-5 | TRBV3-1 | TRBD1
TGTGCCAGCAGCTTAGCAGGGCCTTTAGGAGCTGGGGCCAACGTCCTGACTTTC | CASSLAGPLGAGANVLTF | many | TRBJ2-6 | TRBV7-8 | -
TGTGCCAGCAGCGGATTACCGGGACAGGGTTCGGGCGAGACCCAGTACTTC | CASSGLPGQGSGETQYF | - | TRBJ2-5 | TRBV7-7 | TRBD1
TGTGCCAGCAGCCTACAGGGCAGCGGAGGCGAGCAGTACTTC | CASSLQGSGGEQYF | - | TRBJ2-7 | TRBV7-9 | -
TGTGCCAGCAGCTTGGATGGGACTAGCTTCTACGAGCAGTACTTC | CASSLDGTSFYEQYF | - | TRBJ2-7 | TRBV5-4 | TRBD2
TGCGCCAGCATATACCCGGCGTGGGACAGGGGGAGGGATACGCAGTATTTT | CASIYPAWDRGRDTQYF | - | TRBJ2-3 | TRBV23-1 | TRBD1
TGTGCCAGTCGCCCCCCGCAGATGACTGAAGCTTTCTTT | CASRPPQMTEAFF | - | TRBJ1-1 | TRBV12-3/TRBV12-4 | -
TGTGCCAGCAGCTTCGGGAGAAGCGAGCAGTACTTC | CASSFGRSEQYF | few | TRBJ2-7 | TRBV11-2 | -
TGTGCCAGCTCACCAGTGAGACAGGGGAACACCGGGGAGCTGTTTTTT | CASSPVRQGNTGELFF | many | TRBJ2-2 | TRBV18 | TRBD1
TGTGCCAGCAGCTTAGGACTAGCGGGGGGGCCAAATACGCAGTATTTT | CASSLGLAGGPNTQYF | few | TRBJ2-3 | TRBV7-8 | TRBD2
TGTGCCAGCAGCCCCTGGGATGAGCAGTTCTTC | CASSPWDEQFF | few | TRBJ2-1 | TRBV7-9 | -
TGTGCCAGCAGCTCATCCGGGACACACACAGATACGCAGTATTTT | CASSSSGTHTDTQYF | - | TRBJ2-3 | TRBV7-6 | -
TGCAGTGCGCGGCTAGCGGGACCCGGGGAGCTGTTTTTT | CSARLAGPGELFF | few | TRBJ2-2 | TRBV20-1 | TRBD2
TGTGCCAGCAGCCCCGGGACGGAGTGGAGCGGGGAGCTGTTTTTT | CASSPGTEWSGELFF | - | TRBJ2-2 | TRBV7-3 | -
TGCAGTGCTAGAAGTCTGCACTCTGGAAACACCATATATTTT | CSARSLHSGNTIYF | few | TRBJ1-3 | TRBV20-1 | -
TGTGCCAGCAGCTTAGCCATACAAGAGACCCAGTACTTC | CASSLAIQETQYF | - | TRBJ2-5 | TRBV7-2 | -
TGTGCCAGCAGCCGGGGACAGGGAGGGGAAAAACTGTTTTTT | CASSRGQGGEKLFF | few | TRBJ1-4 | TRBV7-2 | TRBD1
TGTGCCAGCAGGATGACAGGGCGCTCTGGAAACACCATATATTTT | CASRMTGRSGNTIYF | - | TRBJ1-3 | TRBV5-5 | TRBD1
TGTGCCAGCAGTTTAGGGGGGGGTTCAGATACGCAGTATTTT | CASSLGGGSDTQYF | many | TRBJ2-3 | TRBV28 | TRBD2
TGTGCCAGCAGCTCAAGACAGGGGAGGTCAGATACGCAGTATTTT | CASSSRQGRSDTQYF | many | TRBJ2-3 | TRBV5-5 | TRBD1
TGCAGTGCTCGCCTGACGGCGGGCTACGAGCAGTACTTC | CSARLTAGYEQYF | few | TRBJ2-7 | TRBV20-1 | -
TGCGCCAGCAGCATTTCCGGAGGCAGCTACGAGCAGTACTTC | CASSISGGSYEQYF | - | TRBJ2-7 | TRBV5-1 | -
TGCAGTGCCCTGACGGGGGCCCCCCAGGATGAGCAGTTCTTC | CSALTGAPQDEQFF | few | TRBJ2-1 | TRBV20-1 | -
TGTGCCAGAGACGTATCCGGGACAGTATACGAGCAGTACTTC | CARDVSGTVYEQYF | many | TRBJ2-7 | TRBV3-1 | TRBD1
TGTGCCAGCAGCTCGAGGGGCTCCTACAATGAGCAGTTCTTC | CASSSRGSYNEQFF | - | TRBJ2-1 | TRBV7-3 | -
TGTGCCATCAGTGAGAGCGGGGGCTGGTCGGGAGAGACCCAGTACTTC | CAISESGGWSGETQYF | few | TRBJ2-5 | TRBV10-3 | TRBD2
TGTGCCAGCATGAGGACAGGGGGGTCCTACGAGCAGTACTTC | CASMRTGGSYEQYF | - | TRBJ2-7 | TRBV10-3 | TRBD1
TGTGCCAGCAGCCCGCTATCGGGAGTTGGAGAGACCCAGTACTTC | CASSPLSGVGETQYF | many | TRBJ2-5 | TRBV12-3/TRBV12-4 | -
TGTGCCAGCGCGGGAGGCGGCACAGATACGCAGTATTTT | CASAGGGTDTQYF | - | TRBJ2-3 | TRBV6-6 | TRBD2
TGCGCCAGCAGCTTACAGACAGGGGGTCTTTACGAGCAGTACTTC | CASSLQTGGLYEQYF | many | TRBJ2-7 | TRBV5-1 | TRBD1
TGTGCCAGCAGCCAAGATCTCATCACGACCTACAATGAGCAGTTCTTC | CASSQDLITTYNEQFF | many | TRBJ2-1 | TRBV14 | -
TGTGCCAGCAGCTTAAATTCAGGGATCTCCTACAATGAGCAGTTCTTC | CASSLNSGISYNEQFF | few | TRBJ2-1 | TRBV7-2 | -
TGCAGTGCCCCAATTCACAGGGCAGAGACCCAGTACTTC | CSAPIHRAETQYF | - | TRBJ2-5 | TRBV20-1 | -
TGTGCCAGCAGCCAGGAGCCCCACACAGATACGCAGTATTTT | CASSQEPHTDTQYF | - | TRBJ2-3 | TRBV3-1 | -
TGTGCCAGCAGGAAGGGTGGAACACAAGAGACCCAGTACTTC | CASRKGGTQETQYF | few | TRBJ2-5 | TRBV6-1 | -
TGTGCCAGCAGTCGCTCGGGACTCAGCTCCTACAATGAGCAGTTCTTC | CASSRSGLSSYNEQFF | - | TRBJ2-1 | TRBV12-3/TRBV12-4 | -
TGCAGTGCTTCTACGAGGACCGCGTCCGAGCAGTACTTC | CSASTRTASEQYF | - | TRBJ2-7 | TRBV20-1 | -
TGTGCCAGTAGTATGAGAGGGGACAATGAGCAGTTCTTC | CASSMRGDNEQFF | - | TRBJ2-1 | TRBV19 | -
TGTGCCAGTAGTACTACAGGGGGAGATTCACCCCTCCACTTT | CASSTTGGDSPLHF | few | TRBJ1-6 | TRBV19 | TRBD1
TGTGCCAGCAGCCATGGCATCCCTCCCTATGGCTACACCTTC | CASSHGIPPYGYTF | - | TRBJ1-2 | TRBV28 | -
TGTGCCTGGAGTGTACAGAACACCGGGGAGCTGTTTTTT | CAWSVQNTGELFF | - | TRBJ2-2 | TRBV30 | -
TGCAGTGCTAGAGTGGAACAGGGGGCTTATGGCTACACCTTC | CSARVEQGAYGYTF | - | TRBJ1-2 | TRBV20-1 | TRBD1
TGTGCCAGCAGCCAAGATACTAGCGGTTACACAGATACGCAGTATTTT | CASSQDTSGYTDTQYF | - | TRBJ2-3 | TRBV3-1 | TRBD2
TGCGCCAGCAGCCCCGTTTGGGGCGAAAAACTGTTTTTT | CASSPVWGEKLFF | - | TRBJ1-4 | TRBV4-3 | -
TGCGCCAGCAGGTCGACAGAATCTAACTATGGCTACACCTTC | CASRSTESNYGYTF | - | TRBJ1-2 | TRBV5-1 | -
TGTGCCAGCAGCTTAGCGGCCAGTTCGAACACCGGGGAGCTGTTTTTT | CASSLAASSNTGELFF | few | TRBJ2-2 | TRBV7-8 | -
TGTGCCAGCAGCTTAGTGGGGGCTTCTAACTATGGCTACACCTTC | CASSLVGASNYGYTF | few | TRBJ1-2 | TRBV7-2 | -
TGTGCCAGCAGTGAAACTTTCCTGAGCTCTGGGGCCAACGTCCTGACTTTC | CASSETFLSSGANVLTF | - | TRBJ2-6 | TRBV2 | -
TGCAGTGCTACTCTCGGGGGGGATTTTGAAAAACTGTTTTTT | CSATLGGDFEKLFF | - | TRBJ1-4 | TRBV20-1 | -
TGTGCCAGCTCCCCAAGGTCGGGGGGCGAAGAAGCTTTCTTT | CASSPRSGGEEAFF | few | TRBJ1-1 | TRBV2 | -
TGTGCCAGCACCCGCCAACCAGGGACAGGGAAAGAGACCCAGTACTTC | CASTRQPGTGKETQYF | few | TRBJ2-5 | TRBV12-3/TRBV12-4 | TRBD1
TGTGCCAGCAGCCTGACTAGCGGGGGTGGAGAGCAGTACTTC | CASSLTSGGGEQYF | few | TRBJ2-7 | TRBV7-2 | TRBD2
TGTGCCAGCAGAGACGGTCCTGGAAACACCATATATTTT | CASRDGPGNTIYF | few | TRBJ1-3 | TRBV6-1 | -
TGTGCCAGCAGCTTAGGGGGCATAACCTACGAGCAGTACTTC | CASSLGGITYEQYF | many | TRBJ2-7 | TRBV7-9 | -
TGCAGTGCTAAAGACAGGGATTTCTCTGGAAACACCATATATTTT | CSAKDRDFSGNTIYF | - | TRBJ1-3 | TRBV20-1 | TRBD1
TGTGCCAGCAGCCAGTCTGTTGGCCCCTACGAGCAGTACTTC | CASSQSVGPYEQYF | - | TRBJ2-7 | TRBV11-2 | -
TGTGCCAGCAGCTTAGAACAGGGTTGGAACGAGCAGTACTTC | CASSLEQGWNEQYF | few | TRBJ2-7 | TRBV7-9 | -
TGTGCCAGCAGCATTTCACGGGCCGATGAGCAGTTCTTC | CASSISRADEQFF | - | TRBJ2-1 | TRBV7-3 | -
TGTGCCATCAGTGAGTCCGGGGGACGAGAGACCCAGTACTTC | CAISESGGRETQYF | - | TRBJ2-5 | TRBV10-3 | -